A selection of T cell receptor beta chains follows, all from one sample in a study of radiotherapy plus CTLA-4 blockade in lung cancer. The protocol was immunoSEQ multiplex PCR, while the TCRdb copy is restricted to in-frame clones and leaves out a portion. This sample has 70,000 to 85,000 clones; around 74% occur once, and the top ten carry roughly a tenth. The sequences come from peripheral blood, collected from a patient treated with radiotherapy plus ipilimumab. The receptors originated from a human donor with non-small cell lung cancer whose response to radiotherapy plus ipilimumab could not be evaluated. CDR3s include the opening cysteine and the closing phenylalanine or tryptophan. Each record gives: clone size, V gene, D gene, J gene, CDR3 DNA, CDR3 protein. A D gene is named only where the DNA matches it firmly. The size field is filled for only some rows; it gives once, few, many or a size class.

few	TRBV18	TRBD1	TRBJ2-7	TGTGCCAGCTCACGAGGACAGGGGGAGCAGTACTTC	CASSRGQGEQYF
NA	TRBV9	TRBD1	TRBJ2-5	TGTGCCAGCAGCGTAGATCGGGACAGAACTGAGACCCAGTACTTC	CASSVDRDRTETQYF
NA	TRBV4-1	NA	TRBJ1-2	TGCGCCAGCAGCCAAGATCCAACAGGGTGGGTGGGCTACACCTTC	CASSQDPTGWVGYTF
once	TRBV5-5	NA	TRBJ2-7	TGTGCCAGCAGCTTGGGGCCGAGACTAGACCTCTCCTACGAGCAGTACTTC	CASSLGPRLDLSYEQYF
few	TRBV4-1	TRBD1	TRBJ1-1	TGCGCCAGCAGACAGTACGGGACAGGGGGGAACACTGAAGCTTTCTTT	CASRQYGTGGNTEAFF
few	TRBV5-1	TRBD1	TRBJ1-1	TGCGCCAGCAGCTTGGATGGGACAGGAGCTGAAGCTTTCTTT	CASSLDGTGAEAFF
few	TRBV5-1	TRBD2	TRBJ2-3	TGCGCCAGCAGCTTGAATGGTGTAACGGCGGGGGGGCCGGGTGATACGCAGTATTTT	CASSLNGVTAGGPGDTQYF
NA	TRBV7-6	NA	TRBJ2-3	TGTGCCAGCAGCCTAGCAGGCGGTGGCCCCACAGATACGCAGTATTTT	CASSLAGGGPTDTQYF
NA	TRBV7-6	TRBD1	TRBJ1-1	TGTGCCAGCAGCTCCGGGACAGGAACGATTAACACTGAAGCTTTCTTT	CASSSGTGTINTEAFF
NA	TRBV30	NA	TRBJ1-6	TGTGCCTGCTCTTCAGCGGCCCCATCACCCCTCCACTTT	CACSSAAPSPLHF
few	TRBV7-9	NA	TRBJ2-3	TGTGCCAGCAGCCTTACAGATACGCAGTATTTT	CASSLTDTQYF
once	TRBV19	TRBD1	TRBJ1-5	TGTGCCAGTAGTACGACAGGGCGGTATAGCAATCAGCCCCAGCATTTT	CASSTTGRYSNQPQHF
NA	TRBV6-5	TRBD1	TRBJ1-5	TGTGCCAGCAGCCACAGGGGTTGGTTTAATCAGCCCCAGCATTTT	CASSHRGWFNQPQHF
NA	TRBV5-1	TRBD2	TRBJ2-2	TGCGCCAGCAGCCTCACTAGCGGGGGTAACACCGGGGAGCTGTTTTTT	CASSLTSGGNTGELFF
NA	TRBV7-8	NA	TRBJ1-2	TGTGCCAGCAGCTTAGCGGGGGCAGAAGGGGGGGGCACCTTC	CASSLAGAEGGGTF
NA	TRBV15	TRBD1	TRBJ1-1	TGTGCCACCAGCAGAGTACAGGGGTCTGAAGCTTTCTTT	CATSRVQGSEAFF
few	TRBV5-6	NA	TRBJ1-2	TGTGCCAGCAGCTCCTTCTTCAGGGTTGGCTATGGCTACACCTTC	CASSSFFRVGYGYTF
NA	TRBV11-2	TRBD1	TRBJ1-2	TGTGCCAGCAGCCGCATAGGGGGCGGAGGACGTCAGGGCTACACCTTC	CASSRIGGGGRQGYTF
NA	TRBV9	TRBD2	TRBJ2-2	TGTGCCAGCAGCCGATATACTAGCGGGGGGGCCAGGTTGGGAACCGGGGAGCTGTTTTTT	CASSRYTSGGARLGTGELFF
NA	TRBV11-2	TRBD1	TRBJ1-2	TGTGCCAGCAGCCCGATATCTAGTCGGGACAGGGCCGGATTCTATGGCTACACCTTC	CASSPISSRDRAGFYGYTF
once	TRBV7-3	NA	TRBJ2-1	TGTGCCAGCAGCTTAAGTGGAGGGAACTACAATGAGCAGTTCTTC	CASSLSGGNYNEQFF
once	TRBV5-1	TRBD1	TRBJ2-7	TGCGCCAGCGCCGGACAGGGTGGCGAGCAGTACTTC	CASAGQGGEQYF
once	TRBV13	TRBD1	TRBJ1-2	TGTGCCAGCAGCTCGTCCGAAAAGGGGGCTAACTGGTATGGCTACACCTTC	CASSSSEKGANWYGYTF
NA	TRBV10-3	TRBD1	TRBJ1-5	TGTGCCATCAGTGGAGCGCCGGGACAGGGTGATCTTGGGTATCAGCCCCAGCATTTT	CAISGAPGQGDLGYQPQHF
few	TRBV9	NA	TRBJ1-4	TGTGCCAGCAGCGGTCTCGGACAGAATGAAAAACTGTTTTTT	CASSGLGQNEKLFF
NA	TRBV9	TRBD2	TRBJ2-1	TGTGCCAGCACGCGGGGGGCTACCCCCTACAATGAGCAGTTCTTC	CASTRGATPYNEQFF
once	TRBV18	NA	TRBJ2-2	TGTGCCAGCTCACCACCGGCGGGGGCGACCGGGGAGCTGTTTTTT	CASSPPAGATGELFF
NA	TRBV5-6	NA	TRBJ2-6	TGTGCCAGCAGATTACCTTTAGGGGTTGGGGCCAACGTCCTGACTTTC	CASRLPLGVGANVLTF
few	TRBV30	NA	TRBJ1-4	TGTGCCTGGAGTGTACAGGTTGAAAAACTGTTTTTT	CAWSVQVEKLFF
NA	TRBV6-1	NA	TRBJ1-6	TGTGCCAGCAGTTATAACCAGGGGATCTCACCCCTCCACTTT	CASSYNQGISPLHF
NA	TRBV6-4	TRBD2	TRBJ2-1	TGTGCCAGCAGCACTAGCGGGTGGAACAATGAGCAGTTCTTC	CASSTSGWNNEQFF
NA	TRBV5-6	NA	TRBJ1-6	TGTGCCAGCAGCCTGATGGACAGAATTAATTCACCCCTCCACTTT	CASSLMDRINSPLHF
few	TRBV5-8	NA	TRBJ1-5	TGTGCCAGCAGTGTACAGGGCTGGAGCAATCAGCCCCAGCATTTT	CASSVQGWSNQPQHF
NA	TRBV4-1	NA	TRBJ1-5	TGCGCCAGCAGCCCCGCTGGGGGGGGCGCAGCTCAGCCCCAGCATTTT	CASSPAGGGAAQPQHF
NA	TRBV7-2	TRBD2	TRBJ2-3	TGTGCCAGCAGCTGGGGGGGGGATACGCAGTATTTT	CASSWGGDTQYF
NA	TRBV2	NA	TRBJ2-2	TGTGCCAGCATAAAGACAGATACGAACACCGGGGAGCTGTTTTTT	CASIKTDTNTGELFF
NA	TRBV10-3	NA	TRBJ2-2	TGTGCCATCAGTGGCGAAGCCAACACCGGGGAGCTGTTTTTT	CAISGEANTGELFF
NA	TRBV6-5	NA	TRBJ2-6	TGTGCCAGCACCCATGCCGGTGGGGCCAACGTCCTGACTTTC	CASTHAGGANVLTF
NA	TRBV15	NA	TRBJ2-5	TGTGCCACCAGCAGAGATAGAGCGCGATCAGAGACCCAGTACTTC	CATSRDRARSETQYF
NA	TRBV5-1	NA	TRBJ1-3	TGCGCCAGCAGCTTAGGGGCTTACTCTGGAAACACCATATATTTT	CASSLGAYSGNTIYF
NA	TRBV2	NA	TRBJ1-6	TGTGCCAGCAGTGTACAGGGCAATAATTCACCCCTCCACTTT	CASSVQGNNSPLHF